These T cell receptor beta chains were read from a single sample in a study of a mutant IDH1 vaccine in newly diagnosed glioma. Antigens for these TCRs are unknown. Method: immunoSEQ multiplex PCR; TCRdb's copy keeps in-frame clones and lacks some. The table lists tens of thousands of clones, roughly four fifths of them singletons. The sample consisted of PBMCs, taken from a glioma patient whose treatment included an IDH1 peptide vaccine. These receptors were taken from a woman between 50 and 59 years old with glioma. The CDR3 runs from the conserved cysteine through the conserved F or W. The D gene is left open where the match is weak. Some rows mark clone size as missing; the rest say once, few, many or name a class of expanded clone.

j_gene: TRBJ1-2; abundance: few; v_gene: TRBV10-2; d_gene: -; CDR3aa: CASSTEDRYGYTF; CDR3nt: TGCGCCAGCTCGACAGAGGATAGGTATGGCTACACCTTC
j_gene: TRBJ2-6; abundance: -; v_gene: TRBV5-4; d_gene: -; CDR3aa: CASSFTGSGANVLTF; CDR3nt: TGTGCCAGCAGCTTTACAGGGTCTGGGGCCAACGTCCTGACTTTC
j_gene: TRBJ1-1; abundance: -; v_gene: TRBV18; d_gene: -; CDR3aa: CASSPHPRGAEAFF; CDR3nt: TGTGCCAGCTCACCACATCCGAGGGGAGCTGAAGCTTTCTTT
j_gene: TRBJ1-5; abundance: -; v_gene: TRBV27; d_gene: TRBD1; CDR3aa: CASSLSADRRDRGQIGNQPQHF; CDR3nt: TGTGCCAGCAGTTTATCGGCAGACCGGCGGGACAGGGGACAAATCGGGAATCAGCCCCAGCATTTT
j_gene: TRBJ2-1; abundance: -; v_gene: TRBV6-1; d_gene: -; CDR3aa: CASSERLLSSYNEQFF; CDR3nt: TGTGCCAGCAGTGAGAGACTTCTAAGCTCCTACAATGAGCAGTTCTTC
j_gene: TRBJ1-4; abundance: -; v_gene: TRBV18; d_gene: -; CDR3aa: CASSLGQAQKGSNEKLFF; CDR3nt: TGTGCCAGCTCACTAGGACAAGCTCAAAAGGGAAGTAATGAAAAACTGTTTTTT
j_gene: TRBJ1-1; abundance: -; v_gene: TRBV5-1; d_gene: TRBD1; CDR3aa: CASSPDRGGEAFF; CDR3nt: TGCGCCAGCAGTCCCGACAGGGGGGGTGAAGCTTTCTTT
j_gene: TRBJ2-7; abundance: -; v_gene: TRBV9; d_gene: TRBD2; CDR3aa: CASSLVWALGSGGPYEQYF; CDR3nt: TGTGCCAGCAGCCTAGTTTGGGCCCTAGGCAGCGGGGGACCGTACGAGCAGTACTTC
j_gene: TRBJ1-2; abundance: -; v_gene: TRBV27; d_gene: -; CDR3aa: CASSLRGLGDYGYTF; CDR3nt: TGTGCCAGCAGTTTAAGGGGCTTGGGGGACTATGGCTACACCTTC
j_gene: TRBJ1-5; abundance: -; v_gene: TRBV6-5; d_gene: -; CDR3aa: CASSYSRDQPQHF; CDR3nt: TGTGCCAGCAGTTACTCGCGAGATCAGCCCCAGCATTTT
j_gene: TRBJ2-3; abundance: -; v_gene: TRBV7-3; d_gene: TRBD2; CDR3aa: CASSSGGTTRTQYF; CDR3nt: TGTGCCAGCAGCTCGGGGGGGACCACGCGGACGCAGTATTTT
j_gene: TRBJ2-3; abundance: once; v_gene: TRBV4-3; d_gene: TRBD1; CDR3aa: CASSYRDRGPKDTQYF; CDR3nt: TGCGCCAGCAGCTACCGGGACAGGGGGCCCAAAGATACGCAGTATTTT
j_gene: TRBJ2-3; abundance: -; v_gene: TRBV30; d_gene: -; CDR3aa: CAWTPTIDTQYF; CDR3nt: TGTGCCTGGACCCCTACCATTGATACGCAGTATTTT
j_gene: TRBJ2-3; abundance: -; v_gene: TRBV5-6; d_gene: -; CDR3aa: CASSLPLTGLTDTQYF; CDR3nt: TGTGCCAGCAGCTTACCCCTCACGGGCCTCACAGATACGCAGTATTTT
j_gene: TRBJ2-7; abundance: -; v_gene: TRBV5-1; d_gene: -; CDR3aa: CASSFEGVPSYEQYF; CDR3nt: TGCGCCAGCAGCTTTGAGGGAGTACCCTCCTACGAGCAGTACTTC
j_gene: TRBJ2-2; abundance: -; v_gene: TRBV5-4; d_gene: -; CDR3aa: CASGQVHGGRTGELFF; CDR3nt: TGTGCCAGCGGGCAGGTGCACGGGGGGCGGACCGGGGAGCTGTTTTTT
j_gene: TRBJ2-5; abundance: -; v_gene: TRBV7-6; d_gene: -; CDR3aa: CASSLSHDSVVETQYF; CDR3nt: TGTGCCAGCAGCTTATCCCATGACTCAGTGGTGGAGACCCAGTACTTC
j_gene: TRBJ2-1; abundance: -; v_gene: TRBV11-2; d_gene: TRBD1; CDR3aa: CASETGTDYNEQFF; CDR3nt: TGTGCCAGTGAGACCGGGACAGACTACAATGAGCAGTTCTTC
j_gene: TRBJ1-4; abundance: -; v_gene: TRBV7-2; d_gene: -; CDR3aa: CASSFRRSEKLFF; CDR3nt: TGTGCCAGCAGCTTTCGGAGGAGCGAAAAACTGTTTTTT
j_gene: TRBJ2-7; abundance: -; v_gene: TRBV5-1; d_gene: -; CDR3aa: CASSLGLGGPNYEQYF; CDR3nt: TGCGCCAGCAGCTTGGGACTGGGTGGGCCAAACTACGAGCAGTACTTC
j_gene: TRBJ2-7; abundance: -; v_gene: TRBV11-3; d_gene: -; CDR3aa: CASSSNAGYEQYF; CDR3nt: TGTGCCAGCAGCTCAAACGCAGGATACGAGCAGTACTTC
j_gene: TRBJ1-1; abundance: -; v_gene: TRBV6-5; d_gene: TRBD1; CDR3aa: CASRYRGGLEAFF; CDR3nt: TGTGCCAGCAGGTACAGGGGCGGACTCGAAGCTTTCTTT
j_gene: TRBJ1-2; abundance: -; v_gene: TRBV6-1; d_gene: -; CDR3aa: CASSERYAEIYGYTF; CDR3nt: TGTGCCAGCAGTGAAAGGTATGCAGAGATCTATGGCTACACCTTC
j_gene: TRBJ1-1; abundance: -; v_gene: TRBV10-3; d_gene: TRBD1; CDR3aa: CATVQQGTNTEAFF; CDR3nt: TGTGCCACCGTCCAACAGGGGACGAACACTGAAGCTTTCTTT
j_gene: TRBJ2-5; abundance: -; v_gene: TRBV5-1; d_gene: -; CDR3aa: CASSLAGQGETQYF; CDR3nt: TGCGCCAGCAGCTTGGCCGGGCAGGGAGAGACCCAGTACTTC
j_gene: TRBJ1-1; abundance: -; v_gene: TRBV14; d_gene: -; CDR3aa: CASSPFLRLTDTEAFF; CDR3nt: TGTGCCAGCAGCCCATTTCTCAGGCTCACGGACACTGAAGCTTTCTTT
j_gene: TRBJ1-3; abundance: -; v_gene: TRBV10-3; d_gene: -; CDR3aa: CAISESWGFSGNTIYF; CDR3nt: TGTGCCATCAGTGAGTCGTGGGGGTTCTCTGGAAACACCATATATTTT
j_gene: TRBJ1-1; abundance: few; v_gene: TRBV4-1; d_gene: TRBD1; CDR3aa: CASSPWTGKGTEAFF; CDR3nt: TGCGCCAGCAGCCCCTGGACAGGGAAGGGCACTGAAGCTTTCTTT
j_gene: TRBJ1-6; abundance: -; v_gene: TRBV6-5; d_gene: -; CDR3aa: CASSYEDRDSPLHF; CDR3nt: TGTGCCAGCAGTTACGAGGACCGGGATTCACCCCTCCACTTT
j_gene: TRBJ2-1; abundance: -; v_gene: TRBV6-1; d_gene: TRBD2; CDR3aa: CASSDPGGPSYNEQFF; CDR3nt: TGTGCCAGCAGTGACCCGGGGGGGCCGTCCTACAATGAGCAGTTCTTC
j_gene: TRBJ1-4; abundance: few; v_gene: TRBV5-6; d_gene: TRBD1; CDR3aa: CASSSRDRDEKLFF; CDR3nt: TGTGCCAGCAGCTCCCGGGACAGGGATGAAAAACTGTTTTTT
j_gene: TRBJ1-2; abundance: few; v_gene: TRBV7-9; d_gene: TRBD1; CDR3aa: CASSPGGYGYTF; CDR3nt: TGTGCCAGCAGCCCAGGGGGTTACGGCTACACCTTC
j_gene: TRBJ1-4; abundance: few; v_gene: TRBV5-1; d_gene: -; CDR3aa: CASSPDTPGTNEKLFF; CDR3nt: TGCGCCAGCAGCCCGGACACCCCAGGGACTAATGAAAAACTGTTTTTT
j_gene: TRBJ1-6; abundance: -; v_gene: TRBV6-1; d_gene: -; CDR3aa: CASSEKSPLHF; CDR3nt: TGTGCCAGCAGTGAGAAATCACCCCTCCACTTT
j_gene: TRBJ1-2; abundance: -; v_gene: TRBV7-2; d_gene: -; CDR3aa: CASSSRLYGYTF; CDR3nt: TGTGCCAGCAGCTCCCGTCTATATGGCTACACCTTC
j_gene: TRBJ1-1; abundance: -; v_gene: TRBV19; d_gene: -; CDR3aa: CASSFDYIEAAFF; CDR3nt: TGTGCCAGTAGTTTCGATTACATTGAGGCAGCTTTCTTT
j_gene: TRBJ2-3; abundance: -; v_gene: TRBV9; d_gene: -; CDR3aa: CASSVGSSPNTDTQYF; CDR3nt: TGTGCCAGCAGCGTAGGGAGCAGCCCTAACACAGATACGCAGTATTTT
j_gene: TRBJ2-5; abundance: -; v_gene: TRBV5-6; d_gene: -; CDR3aa: CASSRDGQETQYF; CDR3nt: TGTGCCAGCAGCCGGGACGGGCAAGAGACCCAGTACTTC
j_gene: TRBJ1-2; abundance: -; v_gene: TRBV9; d_gene: -; CDR3aa: CASSTRPGEGYTF; CDR3nt: TGTGCCAGCAGCACCCGACCCGGGGAGGGCTACACCTTC
j_gene: TRBJ1-2; abundance: -; v_gene: TRBV5-6; d_gene: TRBD1; CDR3aa: CASSFRDRDFYGYTF; CDR3nt: TGTGCCAGCAGCTTCCGGGACAGGGACTTCTATGGCTACACCTTC
j_gene: TRBJ1-4; abundance: once; v_gene: TRBV6-6; d_gene: -; CDR3aa: CASSRGEKLFF; CDR3nt: TGTGCCAGCAGCCGGGGGGAAAAACTGTTTTTT
j_gene: TRBJ1-5; abundance: -; v_gene: TRBV2; d_gene: -; CDR3aa: CASSQLGQPQHF; CDR3nt: TGTGCCAGCAGCCAGTTGGGCCAGCCCCAGCATTTT
j_gene: TRBJ1-3; abundance: once; v_gene: TRBV4-1; d_gene: -; CDR3aa: CASSQGDTQSGNTIYF; CDR3nt: TGCGCCAGCAGCCAAGGGGACACGCAGTCTGGAAACACCATATATTTT
j_gene: TRBJ2-2; abundance: -; v_gene: TRBV7-2; d_gene: -; CDR3aa: CASRTGGLNTGELFF; CDR3nt: TGTGCCAGCAGGACGGGGGGCCTGAACACCGGGGAGCTGTTTTTT
j_gene: TRBJ1-6; abundance: -; v_gene: TRBV4-3; d_gene: -; CDR3aa: CASSQVGGKGSPLHF; CDR3nt: TGCGCCAGCAGCCAAGTGGGGGGAAAGGGTTCACCCCTCCACTTT
j_gene: TRBJ2-5; abundance: -; v_gene: TRBV6-5; d_gene: -; CDR3aa: CASNRPQETQYF; CDR3nt: TGTGCCAGCAATCGTCCTCAAGAGACCCAGTACTTC
j_gene: TRBJ2-1; abundance: -; v_gene: TRBV5-6; d_gene: -; CDR3aa: CASSLEGNEQFF; CDR3nt: TGTGCCAGCAGCTTGGAGGGGAATGAGCAGTTCTTC
j_gene: TRBJ2-7; abundance: -; v_gene: TRBV19; d_gene: -; CDR3aa: CASSTGPAYEQYF; CDR3nt: TGTGCCAGTAGCACCGGGCCCGCCTACGAGCAGTACTTC
j_gene: TRBJ2-2; abundance: -; v_gene: TRBV6-6; d_gene: -; CDR3aa: CASTLTAPVTGELFF; CDR3nt: TGTGCCAGCACCTTGACAGCTCCGGTCACCGGGGAGCTGTTTTTT
j_gene: TRBJ1-1; abundance: -; v_gene: TRBV19; d_gene: TRBD1; CDR3aa: CASSRTGANTEAFF; CDR3nt: TGTGCCAGTAGTCGGACAGGGGCCAACACTGAAGCTTTCTTT
j_gene: TRBJ2-3; abundance: once; v_gene: TRBV5-1; d_gene: TRBD1; CDR3aa: CASRGTGGAGTDTQYF; CDR3nt: TGCGCCAGCAGGGGGACAGGGGGCGCTGGCACAGATACGCAGTATTTT
j_gene: TRBJ1-5; abundance: -; v_gene: TRBV7-2; d_gene: -; CDR3aa: CASSFSGGFNQPQHF; CDR3nt: TGTGCCAGCAGCTTTAGCGGAGGGTTCAATCAGCCCCAGCATTTT
j_gene: TRBJ1-5; abundance: -; v_gene: TRBV4-1; d_gene: -; CDR3aa: CASSQDQGNQPQHF; CDR3nt: TGCGCCAGCAGCCAAGACCAGGGGAATCAGCCCCAGCATTTT
j_gene: TRBJ1-1; abundance: -; v_gene: TRBV28; d_gene: TRBD1; CDR3aa: CASSLPPQGAQTEAFF; CDR3nt: TGTGCCAGCAGTTTACCCCCACAGGGGGCGCAGACTGAAGCTTTCTTT
j_gene: TRBJ2-2; abundance: -; v_gene: TRBV9; d_gene: -; CDR3aa: CASSVDPGANTGELFF; CDR3nt: TGTGCCAGCAGCGTAGATCCGGGCGCGAACACCGGGGAGCTGTTTTTT